This TCR beta chain was sequenced during a study of identifying expanded T cells in peripheral blood. Method: immunoSEQ multiplex PCR; TCRdb's copy keeps in-frame clones and lacks some. The sample records about 82,000 clones, around 90% being singletons. Trimming pared 0 bases from V and 7 bases from J, leaving 12 bases between. Germline CDR1 reads GTSNPN; CDR2 reads SVGIG (reference sequence). The CDR3 runs 13 residues. The source of this sequence is a person between 18 and 75 years old in good health. This sequence joins TRBV30 and TRBJ1-1; D gene ambiguous. The material sequenced was blood. This chain's CDR3 is CAWSVRPLSEAFF. The CDR3 DNA is TGTGCCTGGAGTGTAAGGCCCCTCAGTGAAGCTTTCTTT.